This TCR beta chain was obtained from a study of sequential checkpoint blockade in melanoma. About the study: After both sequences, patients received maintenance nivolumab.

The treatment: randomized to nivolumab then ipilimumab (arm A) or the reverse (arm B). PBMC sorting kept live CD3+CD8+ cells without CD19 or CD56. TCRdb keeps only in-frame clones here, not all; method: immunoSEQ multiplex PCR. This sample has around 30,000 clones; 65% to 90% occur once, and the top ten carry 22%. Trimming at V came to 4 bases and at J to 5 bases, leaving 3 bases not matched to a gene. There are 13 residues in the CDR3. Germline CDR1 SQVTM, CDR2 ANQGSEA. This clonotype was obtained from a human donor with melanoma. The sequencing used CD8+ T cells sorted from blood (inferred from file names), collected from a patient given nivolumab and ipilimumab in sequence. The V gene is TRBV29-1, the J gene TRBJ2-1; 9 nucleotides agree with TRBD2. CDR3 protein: CSVVRLADNEQFF. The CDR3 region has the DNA TGCAGCGTTGTGCGACTAGCGGACAATGAGCAGTTCTTC.